The 14 T cell receptor beta chains listed next were all sequenced from one sample in a study of spatial heterogeneity in lung cancer. TCRdb re-analysed the 5' RACE reads in MiXCR, keeping a single row per CDR3 protein. The sample consists of roughly 24,000 distinct CDR3 sequences, 9% to 10% of them appearing once. This sample's time point: blood at routine non-recurrence follow-up after resection. Specimen: PBMCs, collected at follow-up. The source is a male donor with early-stage non-small cell lung cancer.

At least ten counts were recorded for this clonotype. The chain links TRBV2 to TRBJ2-1, with 9 bases lining up with TRBD1. Germline assignment: CDR1 SNHLY and CDR2 FYNNEI. The CDR3 consists of 13 residues. The junction had 8 bases not matched to a gene; V was cut back by 10 bases and J by 7 bases. In nucleotides, the CDR3 is TGTGCCACCATGATGGACAGGGGAAATGAGCAGTTCTTC. It encodes CATMMDRGNEQFF.

This clonotype was counted only a few times. The chain couples TRBV7-2 to TRBJ2-3, with D perhaps being TRBD1 or TRBD2 (5 bases each). The germline V and J ends were trimmed by 1 base and 1 base, with 21 bases remaining between them. This CDR3 is built from 19 residues. Per the germline V gene, CDR1 is SGHTA and CDR2 is FQGNSA. CDR3 coding DNA: TGTGCCAGCAGCTTAGGGCAGGAGAGGGGATATATTGGCACAGATACGCAGTATTTT. Translated: CASSLGQERGYIGTDTQYF.

This clonotype has a handful of counts. The chain joins TRBV6-1 to TRBJ1-1; 12 nucleotides agree with TRBD1. CDR1 is MNHNS and CDR2 is SASEGT in the germline V gene. The CDR3 has 17 amino acids. V gave up 6 bases and J gave up 2 bases; unmatched junction bases: 10. The CDR3 nucleotides read TGTGCCAGCAGGGGACAGGGGGCGAGGGTTCTTAACACTGAAGCTTTCTTT. It specifies CASRGQGARVLNTEAFF.

In nucleotides, the CDR3 is TGCAGCGTTGACGGGGGGACTAGAGTCCAAGAGACCCAGTACTTC. Its protein product is CSVDGGTRVQETQYF. This chain links TRBV29-1 with TRBJ2-5, with 8 bases matching TRBD2. After removal of 3 bases from V and 1 base from J, the junction contained 7 bases not matched to a gene. The CDR3 sequence is 15 residues long. Germline V lookup: CDR1 SQVTM, CDR2 ANQGSEA.

This clonotype was detected many times. The CDR3 region is CASIPRDSSTDTQYF. CDR3 nucleotide sequence: TGTGCCAGCATTCCCCGGGACTCTAGCACAGATACGCAGTATTTT. The chain uses TRBV28 and TRBJ2-3, with D perhaps TRBD2 (6 bases). The CDR3 sequence is 15 residues long. Between the trimmed V and J ends, which lost 7 bases and 0 bases, there was a span of 14 bases. Germline V gene lookup returns CDR1 MDHEN and CDR2 SYDVKM.

This clonotype was counted at least ten times. This rearrangement joins TRBV28 to TRBJ2-7, with D possibly being TRBD2 (5 bases). The CDR3 is 12 amino acids. Germline V lookup: CDR1 MDHEN, CDR2 SYDVKM. Trimming removed 6 bases from V and 3 bases from J, with 9 bases in between. This CDR3 reads CASSPRDYEQYF. The DNA for the CDR3 is TGTGCCAGCAGCCCCCGGGACTACGAGCAGTACTTC.

In this sample, this clonotype turned up many times. The rearrangement joins TRBV10-2 to TRBJ1-4; D may be TRBD1 (5 bases). V lost 2 bases, J lost 7 bases, and 11 bases lay in between. Germline-derived CDR1 and CDR2 are WSHSY and SAAADI. The CDR3 contains 14 residues. As DNA, the CDR3 is TGCGCCAGCAGTGAGCCGGGACGAAGTGAAAAACTGTTTTTT. Its translation: CASSEPGRSEKLFF.

There are many counts of this clonotype. The genes are TRBV29-1 and TRBJ2-3; D might be TRBD2 (5 bases). Germline loops: CDR1 SQVTM, CDR2 ANQGSEA. The ends were cut back, 7 bases at V and 10 bases at J, with 18 bases in the middle. CDR3 size: 12 residues. Here the CDR3 DNA reads TGCAGCGCCAATCTCAACGGGAAAGCGCAGTATTTT. This translates into CSANLNGKAQYF.

This clonotype has at least ten counts. V gene TRBV28 combines with J gene TRBJ2-7, with TRBD1 identical over 9 bases. Germline loops: CDR1 MDHEN, CDR2 SYDVKM. This CDR3 spans 15 amino acids. J lost 4 bases, V lost 4 bases, and 8 bases had no gene match. The CDR3 coding sequence is TGTGCCAGCAGTTCGCCGACAGGGGGGAGGTACGAGCAGTACTTC. Protein: CASSSPTGGRYEQYF.

This clonotype was counted between two and nine times. J is TRBJ1-2 and V is TRBV7-9; 8 bases are shared with TRBD1. Germline CDR1 SEHNR, CDR2 FQNEAQ (reference sequence). The CDR3 consists of 12 residues. Unmatched junction bases numbered 2, after V lost 7 bases and J lost 4 bases. CDR3 bases: TGTGCCAGCAACGGACAGGGCTATGGCTACACCTTC. It encodes CASNGQGYGYTF.

In DNA, the CDR3 is TGCAGTGCTAGAGATGGGTATAGCAATCAGCCCCAGCATTTT. Translation: CSARDGYSNQPQHF. The chain recombines TRBV20-1 with TRBJ1-5; no clear D gene. CDR3 length: 14 amino acids. The germline V and J ends were trimmed by 0 bases and 0 bases, with 6 bases remaining between them. Germline V gives CDR1 DFQATT, CDR2 SNEGSKA (reference sequence).

The sample holds a few counts of this clonotype. The V gene is TRBV29-1, the J gene TRBJ2-1, with D perhaps matching TRBD2 (6 bases). The V end lost 7 bases, the J end lost 8 bases, and 18 bases lay between the germline ends. The CDR3 extends over 13 amino acids. The germline CDR1 and CDR2 sequences are SQVTM and ANQGSEA. CDR3 sequence reads: CSGDSYSGDEQFF. The CDR3 DNA reads as TGCAGCGGGGACTCCTATTCGGGCGATGAGCAGTTCTTC.

The chain links TRBV5-1 to TRBJ1-2; the match to TRBD1 covers 7 bases. This CDR3 comprises 14 residues. V dropped 4 bases and J dropped 6; count of bases not matched to a gene: 9. CDR1 is SGHRS and CDR2 is YFSETQ in the germline V gene. The CDR3 DNA is TGCGCCAGCAGCCTTGAACAGGGGATAGATGGCTACACCTTC. Amino acids: CASSLEQGIDGYTF.

This sequence joins TRBV2 and TRBJ1-1; TRBD1 is a possible D gene (5 bases). The CDR3 covers 13 residues. The V gene's germline CDR1 is SNHLY and CDR2 FYNNEI. V dropped 8 bases and J dropped 1 base, with 11 bases sitting between them. The DNA for the CDR3 is TGTGCCAGCTCGAAGGGGCAGAACACTGAAGCTTTCTTT. Its translation is CASSKGQNTEAFF.